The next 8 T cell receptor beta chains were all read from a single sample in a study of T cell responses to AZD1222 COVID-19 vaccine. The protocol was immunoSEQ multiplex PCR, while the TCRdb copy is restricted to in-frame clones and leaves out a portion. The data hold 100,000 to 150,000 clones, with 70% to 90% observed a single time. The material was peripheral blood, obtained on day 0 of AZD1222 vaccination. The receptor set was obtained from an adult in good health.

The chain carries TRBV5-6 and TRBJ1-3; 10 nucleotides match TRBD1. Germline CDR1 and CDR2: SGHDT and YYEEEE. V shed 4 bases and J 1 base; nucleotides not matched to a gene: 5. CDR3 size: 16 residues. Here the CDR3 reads CASSPDRGRSGNTIYF. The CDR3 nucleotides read TGTGCCAGCAGCCCGGACAGGGGGAGATCTGGAAACACCATATATTTT.

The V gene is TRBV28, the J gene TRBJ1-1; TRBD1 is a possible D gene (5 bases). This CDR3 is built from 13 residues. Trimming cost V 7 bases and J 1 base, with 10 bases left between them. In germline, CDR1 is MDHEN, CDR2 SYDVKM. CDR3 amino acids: CASTRQKNTEAFF. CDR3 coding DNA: TGTGCCAGCACACGACAGAAGAACACTGAAGCTTTCTTT. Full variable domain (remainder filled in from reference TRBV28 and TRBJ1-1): DVKVTQSSRYLVKRTGEKVFLECVQDMDHENMFWYRQDPGLGLRLIYFSYDVKMKEKGDIPEGYSVSREKKERFSLILESASTNQTSMYLCASTRQKNTEAFFGQGTRLTVV.

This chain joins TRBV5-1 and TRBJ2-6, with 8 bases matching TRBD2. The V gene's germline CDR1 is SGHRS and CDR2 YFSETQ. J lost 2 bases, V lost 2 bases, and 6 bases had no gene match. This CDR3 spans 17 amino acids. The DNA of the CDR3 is TGCGCCAGCAGCTTCGGGGGGGAGGTTGCTGGGGCCAACGTCCTGACTTTC. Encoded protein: CASSFGGEVAGANVLTF. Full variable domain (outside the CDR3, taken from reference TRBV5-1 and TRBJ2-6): KAGVTQTPRYLIKTRGQQVTLSCSPISGHRSVSWYQQTPGQGLQFLFEYFSETQRNKGNFPGRFSGRQFSNSRSEMNVSTLELGDSALYLCASSFGGEVAGANVLTFGAGSRLTVL.

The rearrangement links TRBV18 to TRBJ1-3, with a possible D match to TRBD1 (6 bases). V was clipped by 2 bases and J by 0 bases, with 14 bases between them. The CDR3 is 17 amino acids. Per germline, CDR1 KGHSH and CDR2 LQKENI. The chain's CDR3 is CASSPLPVDSSGNTIYF. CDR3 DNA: TGTGCCAGCTCACCATTACCGGTGGACAGCTCTGGAAACACCATATATTTT.

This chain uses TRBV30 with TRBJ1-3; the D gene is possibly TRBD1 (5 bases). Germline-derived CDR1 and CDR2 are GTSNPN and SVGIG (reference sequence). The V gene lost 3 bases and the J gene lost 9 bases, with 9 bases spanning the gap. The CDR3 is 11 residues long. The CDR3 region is CAWSTGVTIYF. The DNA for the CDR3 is TGTGCCTGGAGCACGGGGGTCACCATATATTTT.

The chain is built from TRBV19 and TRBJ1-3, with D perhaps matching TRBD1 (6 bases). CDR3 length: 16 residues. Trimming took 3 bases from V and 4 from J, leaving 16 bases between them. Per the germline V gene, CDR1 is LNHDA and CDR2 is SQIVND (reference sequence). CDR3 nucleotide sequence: TGTGCCAGTAGTATCCGGACGGGGGCAACCGGAAACACCATATATTTT. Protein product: CASSIRTGATGNTIYF.

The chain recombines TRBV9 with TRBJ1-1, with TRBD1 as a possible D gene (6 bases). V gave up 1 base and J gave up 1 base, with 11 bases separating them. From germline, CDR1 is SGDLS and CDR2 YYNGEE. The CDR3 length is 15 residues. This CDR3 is CASSVSGRGNTEAFF. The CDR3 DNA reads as TGTGCCAGCAGCGTATCGGGCAGGGGGAACACTGAAGCTTTCTTT.

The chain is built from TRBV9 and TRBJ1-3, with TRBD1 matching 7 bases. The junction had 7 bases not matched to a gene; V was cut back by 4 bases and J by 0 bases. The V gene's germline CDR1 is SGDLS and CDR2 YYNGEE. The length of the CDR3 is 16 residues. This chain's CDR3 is CASSTTGASSGNTIYF. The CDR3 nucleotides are TGTGCCAGCAGCACAACAGGGGCTAGCTCTGGAAACACCATATATTTT.